This TCR beta chain emerged from a study of cytomegalovirus exposure and HLA in healthy donors. Study summary: Of several hundred genotyped donors, 80% to 85% grouped in the Caucasian-associated ancestry cluster. Study-wide results and limits: Later analysis revealed greater clonal expansion in HLA-associated TCR beta chains than in equally common others. A missense variant in DCLRE1C was later tied to TCR beta V- and J-gene trimming.

Comments on this clone: The target antigen is unknown.

Primers: 60 Vbeta forward and 13 Jbeta reverse. TCRdb's copy holds only in-frame clones and misses some; the assay was immunoSEQ multiplex PCR. The data hold tens of thousands of clones, with around 70% observed a single time. Input material: PBMCs. The TCR originated in a woman aged 25 to 39 in good health and CMV-seronegative.

As DNA, the CDR3 is TGCGCCAGCAGCCAAGGACTCCGCCAAGAGACCCAGTACTTC. The encoded protein is CASSQGLRQETQYF. J is TRBJ2-5 and V is TRBV4-1, with D uncertain. Per the germline V gene, CDR1 is MGHRA and CDR2 is YSYEKL. V gave up 1 base and J gave up 1 base, with 7 bases separating them. The CDR3 has 14 residues.